This entry lists 32 T cell receptor beta chains sequenced from one sample in a study of shared clonotypes between healthy human individuals. Produced via immunoSEQ multiplex PCR; TCRdb's table is partial and in-frame only. The data show more than 1 million clones, 70% to 80% seen once. Sequenced sample: memory CD4+ T cells from PBMCs. Subset described: CD45RA-negative fraction. The source is a young man in good health. Some clones in this sample may be carry-over from other donors' samples.

This chain joins TRBV5-1 and TRBJ2-3, with D possibly being TRBD1 or TRBD2 (5 bases each). From germline, CDR1 is SGHRS and CDR2 YFSETQ. The ends were cut back, 6 bases at V and 2 bases at J, with 16 bases in the middle. The CDR3 sequence is 15 residues long. The DNA for the CDR3 is TGCGCCAGCAAACTCCAGGTCGGGGCCACAGATACGCAGTATTTT. This sequence encodes CASKLQVGATDTQYF.

The chain is built from TRBV4-3 and TRBJ2-5; 8 bases map to TRBD1. Trimming removed 3 bases from V and 1 base from J; junction bases left unmatched: 7. Germline CDR1 LGHNA, CDR2 YSLEER. This CDR3 is 16 amino acids long. This CDR3 is CASSQSTGTGQETQYF. CDR3 nucleotides: TGCGCCAGCAGCCAGAGCACCGGGACAGGCCAAGAGACCCAGTACTTC.

A remark on this clone: In the same sample, other DNA sequences code for this CDR3. The V and J genes are TRBV4-1 and TRBJ2-3; 7 bases are a match to TRBD1. Losses at the gene ends were 4 bases for V and 6 bases for J; bases not matched to a gene: 7. There are 14 residues in the CDR3. Germline values: CDR1 MGHRA, CDR2 YSYEKL. The CDR3 sequence: CASSRGGGPDTQYF. The CDR3 DNA sequence: TGCGCCAGCAGCCGAGGGGGCGGTCCTGATACGCAGTATTTT.

To note about this clone: The same CDR3 also results from other DNA sequences found in this sample. This chain connects TRBV9 to TRBJ1-1; 8 bases agree with TRBD1. The germline CDR1 and CDR2 sequences are SGDLS and YYNGEE. The CDR3 length is 14 residues. The ends lost 3 bases at V and 3 bases at J; junction bases unmatched: 4. CDR3 bases: TGTGCCAGCAGCGCCGGACAGGGCCACACTGAAGCTTTCTTT. Its protein is CASSAGQGHTEAFF.

This chain uses TRBV28 with TRBJ2-7; 10 nucleotides agree with TRBD1. After removal of 4 bases from V and 2 bases from J, the junction contained 5 bases not matched to a gene. This CDR3 spans 15 amino acids. Per the germline V gene, CDR1 is MDHEN and CDR2 is SYDVKM. CDR3 protein: CASSYTGTGAYEQYF. As DNA, the CDR3 is TGTGCCAGCAGTTATACCGGGACAGGGGCCTACGAGCAGTACTTC.

This clone was seen only a few times. The chain has TRBV29-1 and TRBJ2-7; D is tentatively TRBD1 or TRBD2 (5 bases each). Germline CDR1 reads SQVTM; CDR2 reads ANQGSEA. This CDR3 contains 12 residues. V shed 7 bases and J shed 0 bases, with 10 bases lying between them. This CDR3 is CSGLGDSYEQYF. The CDR3 DNA is TGCAGCGGTTTGGGGGACTCCTACGAGCAGTACTTC.

The rearrangement uses TRBV4-1 and TRBJ1-1; the D gene is possibly TRBD1 (5 bases). Trimming left V 4 bases short and J 7 bases short, with 22 bases between. The CDR3 spans 16 residues. Germline CDR1 and CDR2: MGHRA and YSYEKL. The CDR3 DNA follows: TGCGCCAGCAGCCGGGATGTTGTGGGACCGAGAATTGAAGCTTTCTTT. Translation: CASSRDVVGPRIEAFF.

The J gene is TRBJ2-7, the V gene TRBV5-4; 7 bases agree with TRBD1. Germline-derived CDR1 and CDR2 are SGHNT and YYREEE (reference sequence). Trimming took 4 bases from V and 0 from J; bases not matched to a gene: 10. This CDR3 region has 16 residues. The CDR3 reads CASSPIPGQSSYEQYF. The CDR3 coding sequence is TGTGCCAGCAGCCCGATCCCGGGACAGAGCTCCTACGAGCAGTACTTC.

The gene calls are TRBV7-2 and TRBJ2-3, with 7 bases aligning to TRBD2. Trimming took 6 bases from V and 2 from J; bases not matched to a gene: 5. This CDR3 is built from 14 residues. Germline CDR1 reads SGHTA; CDR2 reads FQGNSA. The CDR3 DNA reads TGTGCCAGCAGTCGAAGCGGGACCACAGATACGCAGTATTTT. Its translation is CASSRSGTTDTQYF.

The J gene is TRBJ2-7, the V gene TRBV7-9; D might be TRBD2 (6 bases). V was shortened by 1 base and J by 7 bases, with 11 bases between the two germline ends. Germline-derived CDR1 and CDR2 are SEHNR and FQNEAQ (reference sequence). CDR3 length: 13 residues. The CDR3 protein is CASSLGGGWEQYF. DNA for the CDR3: TGTGCCAGCAGCTTAGGTGGAGGGTGGGAGCAGTACTTC.

A few counts support this clone. The rearrangement links TRBV7-8 to TRBJ2-1; the D gene is possibly TRBD1 (6 bases). Trimming took 2 bases from V and 4 from J, leaving 12 bases between them. The CDR3 spans 15 residues. CDR1 is SGHVS and CDR2 is FQNEAQ in the germline V gene. The chain's CDR3 is CASSLRGSRYNEQFF. In DNA form, the CDR3 reads TGTGCCAGCAGCTTAAGGGGGAGTCGGTACAATGAGCAGTTCTTC. Drawing the rest from reference TRBV7-8 and TRBJ2-1, the complete variable domain is GAGVSQSPRYKVAKRGQDVALRCDPISGHVSLFWYQQALGQGPEFLTYFQNEAQLDKSGLPSDRFFAERPEGSVSTLKIQRTQQEDSAVYLCASSLRGSRYNEQFFGPGTRLTVL.

The chain couples TRBV12-5 to TRBJ2-7; tentatively, D is TRBD2 (5 bases). The CDR3 consists of 14 residues. The germline V gene encodes CDR1 LGHNT and CDR2 FRNRAP. Trimming took 7 bases from V and 0 from J, leaving 13 bases between them. CDR3 sequence (DNA): TGTGCTAGTGAGAGGGTAAGCAGCTCCTACGAGCAGTACTTC. Translating gives CASERVSSSYEQYF.

The V call is TRBV5-4, the J call TRBJ2-3; TRBD2 matches at 14 bases. V shed 0 bases and J 3 bases; nucleotides not matched to a gene: 9. Looked up from germline, CDR1 is SGHNT and CDR2 is YYREEE (reference sequence). The CDR3 is 19 residues long. The CDR3 DNA follows: TGTGCCAGCAGCTTGGCGCCCCGGACTAGCGGGAGGAAGACAGATACGCAGTATTTT. Residues: CASSLAPRTSGRKTDTQYF.

This chain joins TRBV15 and TRBJ2-1, with no clear D. In germline, CDR1 is LNHNV, CDR2 YYDKDF (reference sequence). The CDR3 totals 12 residues. V gave up 5 bases and J gave up 8 bases, with 10 bases separating them. DNA of the CDR3: TGTGCCACCAGCCTAGGGTTCGATGAGCAGTTCTTC. Translated: CATSLGFDEQFF.

The J gene is TRBJ2-1, the V gene TRBV6-5; D not certain. The CDR3 has 14 residues. V shed 6 bases and J shed 4 bases, with 13 bases lying between them. Per germline, CDR1 MNHEY and CDR2 SVGAGI. CDR3 sequence (DNA): TGTGCCAGCAGATCTCTCCGGGCGTACAATGAGCAGTTCTTC. This encodes CASRSLRAYNEQFF.

The genes are TRBV18 and TRBJ1-2; 12 bases are shared with TRBD1. The germline gives CDR1 KGHSH, CDR2 LQKENI. The CDR3 has 15 amino acids. V shed 3 bases and J 3 bases; nucleotides not matched to a gene: 2. CDR3 residues: CASSPGQGAHYGYTF. The CDR3 DNA reads TGTGCCAGCTCACCGGGACAGGGGGCCCACTATGGCTACACCTTC. Full variable domain (missing parts from reference TRBV18 and TRBJ1-2): NAGVMQNPRHLVRRRGQEARLRCSPMKGHSHVYWYRQLPEEGLKFMVYLQKENIIDESGMPKERFSAEFPKEGPSILRIQQVVRGDSAAYFCASSPGQGAHYGYTFGSGTRLTVV.

The V gene is TRBV28, the J gene TRBJ1-1; 9 bases are shared with TRBD1. Germline V lookup: CDR1 MDHEN, CDR2 SYDVKM. This CDR3 contains 12 residues. With 7 bases clipped from V and 11 bases from J, the junction kept 8 bases outside the gene matches. CDR3 protein: CASTPGQGYAFF. The CDR3 DNA sequence: TGTGCCAGCACTCCGGGACAGGGCTATGCTTTCTTT.

The DNA of the CDR3 is TGCGCCAGCAGCTCAGACGCCGGGACAGGGAGGAATGAGCAGTTCTTC. Protein sequence: CASSSDAGTGRNEQFF. V gene TRBV5-1 combines with J gene TRBJ2-1, with TRBD1 identical over 9 bases. Per the germline V gene, CDR1 is SGHRS and CDR2 is YFSETQ. CDR3 size: 16 residues. Trimming cost V 3 bases and J 7 bases; bases outside gene matches: 11.

This rearrangement joins TRBV6-1 to TRBJ2-5; a weak D match, TRBD1 (5 bases). Germline CDR1 is MNHNS and CDR2 is SASEGT. The CDR3 has 15 amino acids. V dropped 4 bases and J dropped 4 bases, with 16 bases sitting between them. The CDR3 sequence is CASSAPRRGGETQYF. The CDR3 coding sequence is TGTGCCAGCAGTGCCCCCCGAAGGGGTGGAGAGACCCAGTACTTC.

This chain connects TRBV2 to TRBJ2-6, with unresolved D. Trimming pared 8 bases from V and 0 bases from J, leaving 11 bases between. The CDR3 is made up of 15 amino acids. The germline V gene encodes CDR1 SNHLY and CDR2 FYNNEI. DNA of the CDR3: TGTGCCAGCGTCCTCGGAAACTCTGGGGCCAACGTCCTGACTTTC. Protein: CASVLGNSGANVLTF.

With regard to this clone: With a much larger clone just one base away, this may be a read error. Other DNA sequences in the same sample also yield this CDR3. J is TRBJ1-1 and V is TRBV5-1; weak D call: TRBD1 (5 bases). V lost 1 base, J lost 1 base, and 5 bases lay in between. The length of the CDR3 is 13 residues. CDR1 SGHRS and CDR2 YFSETQ come from the germline V gene. DNA for the CDR3: TGCGCCAGCAGCTTGACAGGGAACACTGAAGCTTTCTTT. Translating gives CASSLTGNTEAFF.

The rearrangement links TRBV9 to TRBJ2-1; 7 bases fit TRBD1. After removal of 6 bases from V and 7 bases from J, the junction contained 10 bases not matched to a gene. CDR1 and CDR2 (germline): SGDLS, YYNGEE. This CDR3 contains 14 residues. The DNA for the CDR3 is TGTGCCAGCACCGGACAGGACTTGGGGAATGAGCAGTTCTTC. This codes for CASTGQDLGNEQFF.

The genes are TRBV10-3 and TRBJ2-1; D may be TRBD1 or TRBD2 (5 bases each). Germline V gene data show CDR1 as ENHRY and CDR2 as SYGVKD. The ends were cut back, 4 bases at V and 0 bases at J, with 13 bases in the middle. CDR3 length equals 16 residues. The CDR3 nucleotides read TGTGCCATCAGTGGGGGTCGGGACGGCTCCTACAATGAGCAGTTCTTC. Translated: CAISGGRDGSYNEQFF.

Many counts were recorded for this clone. The CDR3 sequence is CSVDSFGLGGYEQYF. CDR3 coding DNA: TGCAGCGTTGATTCGTTTGGGTTAGGAGGCTACGAGCAGTACTTC. The chain is built from TRBV29-1 and TRBJ2-7, with D perhaps TRBD2 (5 bases). V dropped 3 bases and J dropped 3 bases, with 18 bases sitting between them. Looked up from germline, CDR1 is SQVTM and CDR2 is ANQGSEA. The CDR3 is 15 amino acids.

The rearrangement joins TRBV7-2 to TRBJ1-5; D unresolved. This CDR3 contains 12 residues. Germline CDR1 is SGHTA and CDR2 is FQGNSA. The ends were cut back, 1 base at V and 10 bases at J, with 8 bases in the middle. The DNA for the CDR3 is TGTGCCAGCAGCTTAGGCCTGGGTCCCCAGCATTTT. This codes for CASSLGLGPQHF.

The V and J genes are TRBV5-1 and TRBJ2-5; 8 bases line up with TRBD1. Looked up from germline, CDR1 is SGHRS and CDR2 is YFSETQ. J lost 2 bases, V lost 2 bases, and 8 bases had no gene match. This CDR3 contains 16 residues. The DNA of the CDR3 is TGCGCCAGCAGCTTTTCCGGGACAGGCGAACAAGAGACCCAGTACTTC. Translation: CASSFSGTGEQETQYF.

The chain is built from TRBV6-5 and TRBJ2-5, with unresolved D. Germline CDR1 reads MNHEY; CDR2 reads SVGAGI. Trimming left V 6 bases short and J 7 bases short, with 18 bases between. The CDR3 extends over 14 amino acids. This CDR3 reads CASSSLGAVVTQYF. DNA of the CDR3: TGTGCCAGCAGCTCCTTAGGCGCCGTGGTGACCCAGTACTTC.

The chain recombines TRBV2 with TRBJ1-2; D unclear. V lost 3 bases and J lost 4, with 6 bases in between. In germline, CDR1 is SNHLY, CDR2 FYNNEI. The CDR3 contains 12 residues. The CDR3 spells CASSESFYGYTF. The CDR3 DNA is TGTGCCAGCAGTGAGTCGTTCTATGGCTACACCTTC.

The rearrangement links TRBV28 to TRBJ1-3; a weak D match, TRBD1 (5 bases). V lost 3 bases, J lost 0 bases, and 12 bases lay in between. CDR1 and CDR2 from the germline V gene are MDHEN and SYDVKM. The CDR3 covers 16 residues. The CDR3 nucleotides are TGTGCCAGCAGTTTGCCCCCAGGGCACTCTGGAAACACCATATATTTT. Translated, it gives CASSLPPGHSGNTIYF.

The genes are TRBV10-3 and TRBJ2-1, with TRBD2 matching over 13 bases. Germline trimming cut 6 bases from V and 7 bases from J; bases unmatched to any gene: 9. CDR1 ENHRY and CDR2 SYGVKD come from the germline V gene. This CDR3 is built from 16 residues. The CDR3 reads CAISQRTSGSSNEQFF. The CDR3 bases are TGTGCCATCAGCCAGAGGACTAGCGGGAGTAGTAATGAGCAGTTCTTC.

The rearrangement joins TRBV7-9 to TRBJ2-1, with TRBD2 as a possible D gene (5 bases). This CDR3 comprises 12 residues. CDR1 is SEHNR and CDR2 is FQNEAQ in the germline V gene (reference sequence). Trimming took off 5 bases at V and 12 bases at J, with 14 bases between the two ends. The CDR3 loop is CASSPREGRQFF. Written as DNA, the CDR3 is TGTGCCAGCAGCCCTCGCGAGGGTCGGCAGTTCTTC.

This chain links TRBV7-2 with TRBJ2-5; a possible D gene is TRBD2 (6 bases). The germline gives CDR1 SGHTA, CDR2 FQGNSA. The CDR3 consists of 14 residues. Trimming pared 5 bases from V and 3 bases from J, leaving 13 bases between. DNA of the CDR3: TGTGCCAGCAGCGAAGGAGGGCCGGAAGAGACCCAGTACTTC. It is translated as CASSEGGPEETQYF.